These 6 T cell receptor beta chains share one sample of origin, sequenced in a study of blood T cell repertoires in COVID-19. Sequenced by immunoSEQ multiplex PCR; TCRdb stores in-frame clones only, minus some. The sample lists roughly 500,000 clones, about 91% seen once, with approximately 0.9% in the top ten. Sequencing was done on a sample of peripheral blood. All receptors derive from a man younger than 35 with COVID-19, enrolled during active disease.

The chain recombines TRBV18 with TRBJ2-7, with 7 bases aligning to TRBD1. Germline values: CDR1 KGHSH, CDR2 LQKENI. The CDR3 is 14 amino acids. V was clipped by 3 bases and J by 4 bases; unmatched bases: 6. CDR3 protein: CASSPAGTEYEQYF. DNA for the CDR3: TGTGCCAGCTCACCGGCCGGGACAGAATACGAGCAGTACTTC. The variable domain in full, completed from reference TRBV18 and TRBJ2-7, reads NAGVMQNPRHLVRRRGQEARLRCSPMKGHSHVYWYRQLPEEGLKFMVYLQKENIIDESGMPKERFSAEFPKEGPSILRIQQVVRGDSAAYFCASSPAGTEYEQYFGPGTRLTVT.

The table lists this clone with a few counts. The chain is built from TRBV7-8 and TRBJ1-1, with D perhaps TRBD1 (5 bases). Germline CDR1 reads SGHVS; CDR2 reads FQNEAQ. The CDR3 length is 13 residues. Trimming stripped 5 bases from V and 7 bases from J, with 14 bases between. CDR3 DNA: TGTGCCAGCAGCCCAAATCTAAGGGGTGAAGCTTTCTTT. Its protein product is CASSPNLRGEAFF.

V gene TRBV27 combines with J gene TRBJ1-6; perhaps TRBD1 as D (6 bases). The CDR3 is 13 amino acids. V was cut by 8 bases and J by 10 bases, with 15 bases left in between. Germline V CDR1 and CDR2: MNHEY, SMNVEV (reference sequence). CDR3 bases: TGTGCCAGCCGGGACACCTACTTCTCACCCCTCCACTTT. Protein product: CASRDTYFSPLHF.

This chain connects TRBV19 to TRBJ1-1; 9 positions match TRBD1. The germline V gene has CDR1 LNHDA and CDR2 SQIVND (reference sequence). With V trimmed by 10 bases and J by 5 bases, 11 bases remained unmatched. This CDR3 is 14 amino acids long. CDR3 loop: CATDDRGARTEAFF. The CDR3 region has the DNA TGTGCCACCGATGACAGGGGGGCTCGGACTGAAGCTTTCTTT.

The V gene is TRBV19, the J gene TRBJ1-5; D gene uncertain. Germline values: CDR1 LNHDA, CDR2 SQIVND (reference sequence). V was clipped by 3 bases and J by 0 bases, with 12 bases between them. The CDR3 contains 16 residues. For the CDR3, the DNA is TGTGCCAGTAGTATTAGGGAGTGGAGTAGCAATCAGCCCCAGCATTTT. It yields the protein CASSIREWSSNQPQHF. Complete variable domain (other parts from reference TRBV19 and TRBJ1-5): DGGITQSPKYLFRKEGQNVTLSCEQNLNHDAMYWYRQDPGQGLRLIYYSQIVNDFQKGDIAEGYSVSREKKESFPLTVTSAQKNPTAFYLCASSIREWSSNQPQHFGDGTRLSIL.

The V call is TRBV7-9, the J call TRBJ2-1; 12 bases are a match to TRBD1. Losses at the gene ends were 1 base for V and 7 bases for J; bases not matched to a gene: 2. Per the germline V gene, CDR1 is SEHNR and CDR2 is FQNEAQ (reference sequence). The CDR3 sequence is 15 residues long. CDR3 protein: CASSLGDRGQNEQFF. The DNA of the CDR3 is TGTGCCAGCAGCTTAGGGGACAGGGGGCAAAATGAGCAGTTCTTC.